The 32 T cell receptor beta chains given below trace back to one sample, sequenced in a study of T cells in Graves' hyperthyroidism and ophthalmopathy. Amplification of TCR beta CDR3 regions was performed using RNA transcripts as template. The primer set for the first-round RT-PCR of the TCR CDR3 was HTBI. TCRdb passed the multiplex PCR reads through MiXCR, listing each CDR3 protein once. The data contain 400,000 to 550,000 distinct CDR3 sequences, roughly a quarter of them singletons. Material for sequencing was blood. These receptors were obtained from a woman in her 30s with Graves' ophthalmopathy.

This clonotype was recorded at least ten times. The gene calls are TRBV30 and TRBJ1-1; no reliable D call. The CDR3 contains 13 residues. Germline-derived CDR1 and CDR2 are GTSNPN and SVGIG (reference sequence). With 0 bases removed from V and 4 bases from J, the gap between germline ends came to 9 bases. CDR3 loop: CAWSVDVGTEAFF. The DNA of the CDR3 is TGTGCCTGGAGTGTAGACGTCGGCACTGAAGCTTTCTTT.

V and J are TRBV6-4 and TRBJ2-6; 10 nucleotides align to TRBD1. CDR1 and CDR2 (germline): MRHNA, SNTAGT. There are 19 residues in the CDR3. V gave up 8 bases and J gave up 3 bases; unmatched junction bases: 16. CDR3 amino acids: CASVPSWDRGGRGANVLTF. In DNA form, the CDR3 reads TGTGCCAGCGTCCCCTCTTGGGACAGGGGTGGTCGTGGGGCCAACGTCCTGACTTTC.

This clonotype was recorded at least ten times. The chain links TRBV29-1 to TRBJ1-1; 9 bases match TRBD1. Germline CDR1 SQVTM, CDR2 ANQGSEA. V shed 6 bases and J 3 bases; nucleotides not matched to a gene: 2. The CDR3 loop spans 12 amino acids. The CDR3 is CSVDRGYTEAFF. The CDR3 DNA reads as TGCAGCGTCGACAGGGGGTACACTGAAGCTTTCTTT.

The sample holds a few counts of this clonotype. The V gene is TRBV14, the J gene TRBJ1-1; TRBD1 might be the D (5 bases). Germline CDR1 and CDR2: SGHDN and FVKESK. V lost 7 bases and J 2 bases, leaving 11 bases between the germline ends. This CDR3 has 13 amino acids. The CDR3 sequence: CASNTGLNTEAFF. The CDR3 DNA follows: TGTGCCAGCAATACAGGCTTAAACACTGAAGCTTTCTTT.

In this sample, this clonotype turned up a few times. The CDR3 region is CASSVQATQETQYF. As DNA, the CDR3 is TGTGCCAGCAGCGTCCAGGCGACGCAAGAGACCCAGTACTTC. The chain links TRBV28 to TRBJ2-5; no definite D call. Germline V gene sequence: CDR1 MDHEN, CDR2 SYDVKM. The CDR3 is 14 amino acids. V lost 6 bases, J lost 2 bases, and 13 bases lay in between.

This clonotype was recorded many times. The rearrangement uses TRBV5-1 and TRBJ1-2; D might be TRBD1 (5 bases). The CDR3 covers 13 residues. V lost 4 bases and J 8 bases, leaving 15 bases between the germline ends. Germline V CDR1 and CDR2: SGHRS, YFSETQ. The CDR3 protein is CASSLDRISGYTF. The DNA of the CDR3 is TGCGCCAGCAGCCTTGACAGAATAAGCGGCTACACCTTC. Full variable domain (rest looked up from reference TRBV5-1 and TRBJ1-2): KAGVTQTPRYLIKTRGQQVTLSCSPISGHRSVSWYQQTPGQGLQFLFEYFSETQRNKGNFPGRFSGRQFSNSRSEMNVSTLELGDSALYLCASSLDRISGYTFGSGTRLTVV.

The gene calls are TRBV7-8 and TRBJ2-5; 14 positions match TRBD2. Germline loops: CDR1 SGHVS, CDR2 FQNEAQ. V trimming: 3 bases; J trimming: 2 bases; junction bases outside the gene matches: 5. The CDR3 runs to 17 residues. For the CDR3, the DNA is TGTGCCAGCAGCTTGGGGACTAGCGGGGGATTACAAGAGACCCAGTACTTC. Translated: CASSLGTSGGLQETQYF. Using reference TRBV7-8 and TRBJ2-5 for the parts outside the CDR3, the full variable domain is GAGVSQSPRYKVAKRGQDVALRCDPISGHVSLFWYQQALGQGPEFLTYFQNEAQLDKSGLPSDRFFAERPEGSVSTLKIQRTQQEDSAVYLCASSLGTSGGLQETQYFGPGTRLLVL.

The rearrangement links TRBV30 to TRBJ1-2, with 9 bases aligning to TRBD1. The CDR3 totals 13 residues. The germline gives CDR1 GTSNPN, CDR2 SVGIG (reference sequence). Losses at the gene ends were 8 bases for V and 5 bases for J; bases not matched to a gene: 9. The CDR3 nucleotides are TGTGCCCGGGGGGGGGACAGGGCTTATGGCTACACCTTC. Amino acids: CARGGDRAYGYTF.

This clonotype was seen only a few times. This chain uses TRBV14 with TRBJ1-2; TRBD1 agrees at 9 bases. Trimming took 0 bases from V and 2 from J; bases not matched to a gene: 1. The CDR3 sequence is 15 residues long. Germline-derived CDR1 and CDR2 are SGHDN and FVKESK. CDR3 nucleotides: TGTGCCAGCAGCCAAGACGGGACAGGGAACTATGGCTACACCTTC. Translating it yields CASSQDGTGNYGYTF.

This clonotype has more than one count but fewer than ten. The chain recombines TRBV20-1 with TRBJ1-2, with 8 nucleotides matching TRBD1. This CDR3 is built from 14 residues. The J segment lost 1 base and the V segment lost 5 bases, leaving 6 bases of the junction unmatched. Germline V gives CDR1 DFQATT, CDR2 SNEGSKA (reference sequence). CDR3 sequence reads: CSAVRDRNNYGYTF. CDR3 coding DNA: TGCAGTGCTGTCCGGGACAGGAATAACTATGGCTACACCTTC.

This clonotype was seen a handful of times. CDR3 nucleotide sequence: TGTGCCATCAGTGAGTCGTCAGGGGGTGTTGGCTATGGCTACACCTTC. As protein: CAISESSGGVGYGYTF. The genes are TRBV10-3 and TRBJ1-2; the match to TRBD1 covers 7 bases. The V segment lost 0 bases and the J segment 4 bases; nucleotides outside the gene matches: 8. CDR1 ENHRY and CDR2 SYGVKD come from the germline V gene. The CDR3 extends over 16 amino acids.

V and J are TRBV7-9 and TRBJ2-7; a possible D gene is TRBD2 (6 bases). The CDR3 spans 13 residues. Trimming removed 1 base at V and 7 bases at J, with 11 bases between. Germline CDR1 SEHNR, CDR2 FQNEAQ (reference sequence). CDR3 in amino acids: CASSLVGRGEQYF. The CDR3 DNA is TGTGCCAGCAGCTTAGTAGGCCGGGGGGAGCAGTACTTC.

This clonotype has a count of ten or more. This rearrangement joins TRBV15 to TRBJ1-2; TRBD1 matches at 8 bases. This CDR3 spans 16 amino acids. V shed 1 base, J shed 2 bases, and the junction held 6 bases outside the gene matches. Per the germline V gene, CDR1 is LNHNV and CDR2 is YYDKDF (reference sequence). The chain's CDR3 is CATSRGWTGSNYGYTF. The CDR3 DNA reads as TGTGCCACCAGCAGAGGGTGGACAGGGTCGAACTATGGCTACACCTTC.

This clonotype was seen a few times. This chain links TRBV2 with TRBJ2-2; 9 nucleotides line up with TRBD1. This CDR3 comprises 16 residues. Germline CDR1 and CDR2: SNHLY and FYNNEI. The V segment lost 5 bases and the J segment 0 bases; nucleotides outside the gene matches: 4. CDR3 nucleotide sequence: TGTGCCAGCAGTTCCGGGACAGGGTCGAACACCGGGGAGCTGTTTTTT. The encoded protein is CASSSGTGSNTGELFF.

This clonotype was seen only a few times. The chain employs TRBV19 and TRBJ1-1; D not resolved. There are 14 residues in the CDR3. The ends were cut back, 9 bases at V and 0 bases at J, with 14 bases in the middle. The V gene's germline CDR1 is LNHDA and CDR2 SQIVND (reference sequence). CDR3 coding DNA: TGTGCCAGCGCCCGGTTAGACATGAACACTGAAGCTTTCTTT. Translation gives CASARLDMNTEAFF.

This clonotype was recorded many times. The CDR3 here is CAISTGGVVYEQYF. CDR3 DNA sequence: TGTGCCATCAGTACAGGGGGAGTGGTCTACGAGCAGTACTTC. The chain couples TRBV10-3 to TRBJ2-7, with 8 bases matching TRBD1. V dropped 5 bases and J dropped 3; count of bases not matched to a gene: 6. The CDR3 is made up of 14 amino acids. Germline values: CDR1 ENHRY, CDR2 SYGVKD.

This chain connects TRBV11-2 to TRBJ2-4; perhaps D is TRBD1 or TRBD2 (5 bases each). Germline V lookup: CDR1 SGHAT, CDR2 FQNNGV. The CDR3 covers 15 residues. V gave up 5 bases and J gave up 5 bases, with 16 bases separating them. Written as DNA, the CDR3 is TGTGCCAGCAGCCTAGGTGGGACGGCGCAAAACATTCAGTACTTC. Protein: CASSLGGTAQNIQYF. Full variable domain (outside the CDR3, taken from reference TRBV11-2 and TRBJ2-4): EAGVAQSPRYKIIEKRQSVAFWCNPISGHATLYWYQQILGQGPKLLIQFQNNGVVDDSQLPKDRFSAERLKGVDSTLKIQPAKLEDSAVYLCASSLGGTAQNIQYFGAGTRLSVL.

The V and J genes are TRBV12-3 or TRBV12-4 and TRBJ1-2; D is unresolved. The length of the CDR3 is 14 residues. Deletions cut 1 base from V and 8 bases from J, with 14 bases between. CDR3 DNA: TGTGCCAGCAGTTTAGATTGGAGGGTCGGGGGCTACACCTTC. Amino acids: CASSLDWRVGGYTF.

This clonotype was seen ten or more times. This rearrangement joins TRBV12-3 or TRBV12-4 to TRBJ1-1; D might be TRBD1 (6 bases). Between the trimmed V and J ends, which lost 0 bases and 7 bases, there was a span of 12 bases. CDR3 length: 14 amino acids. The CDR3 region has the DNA TGTGCCAGCAGTTTAGCCCGGACAGAAGTTGAAGCTTTCTTT. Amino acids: CASSLARTEVEAFF.

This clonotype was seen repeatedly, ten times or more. The CDR3 loop is CASSQGSGGVQETQYF. The CDR3 bases are TGTGCCAGCAGCCAAGGTAGCGGGGGTGTACAAGAGACCCAGTACTTC. The J gene is TRBJ2-5, the V gene TRBV4-2, with 9 bases that match TRBD2. Germline CDR1 LGHNA, CDR2 YNFKEQ. This CDR3 contains 16 residues. Trimming at V came to 1 base and at J to 2 bases, leaving 5 bases not matched to a gene.

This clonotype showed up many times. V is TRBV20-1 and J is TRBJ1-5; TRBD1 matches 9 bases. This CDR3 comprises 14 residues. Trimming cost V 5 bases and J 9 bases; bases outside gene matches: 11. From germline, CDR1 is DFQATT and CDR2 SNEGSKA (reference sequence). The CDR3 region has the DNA TGCAGTGCTCTCCCCGGGACAGGGAACCTGCCCCAGCATTTT. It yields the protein CSALPGTGNLPQHF.

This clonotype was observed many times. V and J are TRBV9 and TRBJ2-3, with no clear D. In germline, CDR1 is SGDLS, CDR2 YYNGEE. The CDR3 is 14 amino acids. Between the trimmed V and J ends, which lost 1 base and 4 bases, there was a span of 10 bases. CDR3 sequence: CASSVIPGADTQYF. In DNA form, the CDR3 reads TGTGCCAGCAGCGTAATTCCCGGCGCAGATACGCAGTATTTT.

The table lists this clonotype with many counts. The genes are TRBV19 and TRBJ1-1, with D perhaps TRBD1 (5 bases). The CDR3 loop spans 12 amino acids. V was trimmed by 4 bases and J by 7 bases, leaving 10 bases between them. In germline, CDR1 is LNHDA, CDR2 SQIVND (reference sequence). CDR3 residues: CASSNDRVEAFF. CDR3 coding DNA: TGTGCCAGTAGTAACGACAGAGTTGAAGCTTTCTTT.

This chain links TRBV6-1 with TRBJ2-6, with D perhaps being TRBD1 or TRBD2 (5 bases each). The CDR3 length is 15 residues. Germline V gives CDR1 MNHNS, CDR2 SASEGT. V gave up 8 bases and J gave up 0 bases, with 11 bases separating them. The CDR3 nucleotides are TGTGCCAGCCGGGGCTGGAACTCTGGGGCCAACGTCCTGACTTTC. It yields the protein CASRGWNSGANVLTF.

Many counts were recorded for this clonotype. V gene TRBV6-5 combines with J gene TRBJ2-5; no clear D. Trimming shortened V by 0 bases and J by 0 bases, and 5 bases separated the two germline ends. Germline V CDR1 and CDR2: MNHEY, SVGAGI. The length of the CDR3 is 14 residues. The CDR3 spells CASSYSVYQETQYF. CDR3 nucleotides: TGTGCCAGCAGTTACTCGGTATACCAAGAGACCCAGTACTTC.

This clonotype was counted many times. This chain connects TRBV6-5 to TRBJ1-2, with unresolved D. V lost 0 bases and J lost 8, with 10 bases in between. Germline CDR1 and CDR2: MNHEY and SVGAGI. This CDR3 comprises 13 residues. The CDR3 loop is CASSYSRGRGYTF. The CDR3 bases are TGTGCCAGCAGTTACTCCCGGGGTAGAGGCTACACCTTC.

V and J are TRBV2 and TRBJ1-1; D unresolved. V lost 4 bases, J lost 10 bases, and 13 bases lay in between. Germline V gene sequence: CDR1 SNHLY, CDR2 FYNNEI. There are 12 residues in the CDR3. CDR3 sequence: CASSVGPEGAFF. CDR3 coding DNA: TGTGCCAGCAGTGTCGGCCCGGAGGGAGCTTTCTTT.

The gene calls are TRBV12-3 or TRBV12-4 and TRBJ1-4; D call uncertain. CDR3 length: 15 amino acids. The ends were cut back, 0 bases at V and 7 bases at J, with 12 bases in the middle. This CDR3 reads CASSLAPRNFEKLFF. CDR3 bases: TGTGCCAGCAGTTTAGCCCCAAGGAACTTTGAAAAACTGTTTTTT.

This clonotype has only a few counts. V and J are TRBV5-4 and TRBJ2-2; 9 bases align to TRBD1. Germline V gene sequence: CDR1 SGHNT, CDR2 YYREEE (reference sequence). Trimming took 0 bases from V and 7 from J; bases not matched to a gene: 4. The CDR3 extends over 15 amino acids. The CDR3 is CASSLDRGQDGELFF. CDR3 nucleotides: TGTGCCAGCAGCTTGGACAGGGGGCAAGACGGGGAGCTGTTTTTT.

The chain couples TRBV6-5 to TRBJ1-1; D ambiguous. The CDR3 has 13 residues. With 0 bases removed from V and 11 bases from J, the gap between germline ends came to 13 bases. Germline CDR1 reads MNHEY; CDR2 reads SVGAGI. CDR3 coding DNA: TGTGCCAGCAGTTACTCCATGCGGACGCGGGCTTTCTTT. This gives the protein CASSYSMRTRAFF.

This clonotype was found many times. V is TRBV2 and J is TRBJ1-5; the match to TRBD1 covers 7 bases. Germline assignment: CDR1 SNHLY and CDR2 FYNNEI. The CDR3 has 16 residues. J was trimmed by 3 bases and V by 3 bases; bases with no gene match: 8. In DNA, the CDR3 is TGTGCCAGCAGTGAGGCCGGGACAGCTTCCAATCAGCCCCAGCATTTT. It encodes CASSEAGTASNQPQHF.

The DNA of the CDR3 is TGTGCCAGCAGCTTGGACGGGCCCCGGGGGAACCGGAGGGAGACCCAGTACTTC. Its translation: CASSLDGPRGNRRETQYF. The chain recombines TRBV5-4 with TRBJ2-5; TRBD2 might be the D (6 bases). In germline, CDR1 is SGHNT, CDR2 YYREEE (reference sequence). Deletions cut 0 bases from V and 5 bases from J, with 23 bases between. The CDR3 runs 18 residues.